What follows are 4 T cell receptor beta chains derived from one specimen sequenced in a study of STAT5B mutations in CD4+ large granular lymphocyte leukemia. Produced via immunoSEQ multiplex PCR; TCRdb's table is partial and in-frame only. Seen here are tens of thousands of clones, approximately 84% observed once, and the top ten hold less than 0.4%. The sample was CD4+ T cells from blood buffy coats. The source is a human donor in good health.

This clone came up a few times. This chain links TRBV28 with TRBJ1-6, with D perhaps matching TRBD1 (5 bases). CDR3 length: 14 amino acids. The germline V and J ends were trimmed by 6 bases and 7 bases, with 13 bases remaining between them. CDR1 and CDR2 (germline): MDHEN, SYDVKM. The CDR3 sequence is CASRVAGTNSPLHF. The DNA for the CDR3 is TGTGCCAGCAGGGTGGCAGGGACCAATTCACCCCTCCACTTT. The whole variable domain, remainder taken from reference TRBV28 and TRBJ1-6, is DVKVTQSSRYLVKRTGEKVFLECVQDMDHENMFWYRQDPGLGLRLIYFSYDVKMKEKGDIPEGYSVSREKKERFSLILESASTNQTSMYLCASRVAGTNSPLHFGNGTRLTVT.

This clone has more than one count but fewer than ten. The rearrangement links TRBV6-5 to TRBJ2-7, with D perhaps TRBD2 (6 bases). The germline V and J ends were trimmed by 5 bases and 1 base, with 12 bases remaining between them. Germline CDR1 and CDR2: MNHEY and SVGAGI. There are 14 residues in the CDR3. In DNA, the CDR3 is TGTGCCAGCAGTATAGCGGATACTTCCTACGAGCAGTACTTC. This sequence encodes CASSIADTSYEQYF.

The chain joins TRBV4-1 to TRBJ1-2; 7 bases are a match to TRBD1. The CDR3 is made up of 17 amino acids. J lost 3 bases, V lost 1 base, and 11 bases had no gene match. The germline CDR1 and CDR2 sequences are MGHRA and YSYEKL. This CDR3 reads CASSQVPARDSDYGYTF. In nucleotides, the CDR3 is TGCGCCAGCAGCCAAGTACCTGCGAGGGACAGTGACTATGGCTACACCTTC.

This chain uses TRBV4-1 with TRBJ2-7; D tentatively fits TRBD1 or TRBD2 (5 bases each). This CDR3 is 16 amino acids long. In germline, CDR1 is MGHRA, CDR2 YSYEKL. V lost 2 bases and J lost 0, with 14 bases in between. The CDR3: CASSQLTGTDSYEQYF. CDR3 DNA sequence: TGCGCCAGCAGCCAACTTACCGGGACGGACTCCTACGAGCAGTACTTC.